Below, 14 T cell receptor beta chains from the same sample are listed, as sequenced in a study of blood T cell repertoires in COVID-19. Measured with immunoSEQ multiplex PCR; TCRdb has only the in-frame clones, and not every one. The sample holds about 120,000 clones, approximately 83% seen once. Sequencing used peripheral blood. The source is a woman aged 70-85 years with acute or convalescent COVID-19.

CDR3 DNA: TGTGCCACCAGTGGGTATAGCGGGGGGGCAGTCAATGAGCAGTTCTTC. Translating it yields CATSGYSGGAVNEQFF. The chain carries TRBV24-1 and TRBJ2-1; 11 bases are shared with TRBD2. Trimming at V came to 5 bases and at J to 6 bases, leaving 8 bases not matched to a gene. CDR3 length: 16 residues. Germline assignment: CDR1 KGHDR and CDR2 SFDVKD.

The genes are TRBV11-3 and TRBJ2-5; a possible D gene is TRBD2 (5 bases). V lost 1 base and J 4 bases, leaving 7 bases between the germline ends. This CDR3 spans 13 amino acids. The germline CDR1 and CDR2 sequences are SGHNT and YENEEA. The DNA of the CDR3 is TGTGCCAGCAGCTTAGTGGCGGGAGAGACCCAGTACTTC. This translates into CASSLVAGETQYF.

This chain connects TRBV30 to TRBJ1-4, with 7 bases identical to TRBD1. From germline, CDR1 is GTSNPN and CDR2 SVGIG (reference sequence). CDR3 length equals 12 residues. Unmatched junction bases numbered 4, after V lost 5 bases and J lost 7 bases. The CDR3 here is CAWDWTGEKLFF. For the CDR3, the DNA is TGTGCCTGGGACTGGACAGGTGAAAAACTGTTTTTT.

This chain uses TRBV7-2 with TRBJ1-6, with TRBD1 matching 7 bases. Unmatched junction bases numbered 8, after V lost 3 bases and J lost 9 bases. CDR3 length equals 15 residues. Germline CDR1 SGHTA, CDR2 FQGNSA. CDR3 in DNA: TGTGCCAGCAGCTTGAGAGGGGGCGCCGCTTCACCCCTCCACTTT. It is translated as CASSLRGGAASPLHF.

This chain links TRBV6-6 with TRBJ1-4, with no clear D. CDR3 length equals 15 residues. The germline gives CDR1 MNHNY, CDR2 SVGAGI (reference sequence). Between the trimmed V and J ends, which lost 6 bases and 0 bases, there was a span of 11 bases. CDR3 DNA: TGTGCCAGCAGCTCTAACAGAGCAACTAATGAAAAACTGTTTTTT. Its translation is CASSSNRATNEKLFF.

This clone was detected once. This chain joins TRBV9 and TRBJ1-1, with 7 bases lining up with TRBD1. Trimming removed 3 bases from V and 1 base from J; junction bases left unmatched: 12. Germline V CDR1 and CDR2: SGDLS, YYNGEE. The length of the CDR3 is 17 residues. CDR3 DNA sequence: TGTGCCAGCAGCGGATTCTCCCGGACAGGATGGAACACTGAAGCTTTCTTT. Its translation: CASSGFSRTGWNTEAFF.

The chain couples TRBV5-6 to TRBJ2-7, with 8 bases matching TRBD2. This CDR3 region has 15 residues. V trimming: 1 base; J trimming: 4 bases; junction bases outside the gene matches: 7. Germline V gene data show CDR1 as SGHDT and CDR2 as YYEEEE. The CDR3 DNA reads as TGTGCCAGCAGCTTGACGGGCCGGGGGGGATACGAGCAGTACTTC. It codes for CASSLTGRGGYEQYF. The full variable domain, with the rest looked up from reference TRBV5-6 and TRBJ2-7, is DAGVTQSPTHLIKTRGQQVTLRCSPKSGHDTVSWYQQALGQGPQFIFQYYEEEERQRGNFPDRFSGHQFPNYSSELNVNALLLGDSALYLCASSLTGRGGYEQYFGPGTRLTVT.

V usage is TRBV5-4 and J usage is TRBJ2-1; no firm D call. V was shortened by 5 bases and J by 6 bases, with 12 bases between the two germline ends. Germline V gene lookup returns CDR1 SGHNT and CDR2 YYREEE (reference sequence). This CDR3 region has 13 residues. DNA of the CDR3: TGTGCCAGCAGTCATGCAACTGTCAATGAGCAGTTCTTC. Protein product: CASSHATVNEQFF.

The J gene is TRBJ2-3, the V gene TRBV7-9; TRBD1 agrees at 8 bases. Germline V gene data show CDR1 as SEHNR and CDR2 as FQNEAQ (reference sequence). V was pared by 0 bases and J by 6 bases, with 2 bases of the junction left unmatched. This CDR3 has 14 amino acids. Here the CDR3 reads CASSLAGQVDTQYF. The CDR3 nucleotides read TGTGCCAGCAGCTTAGCGGGACAGGTTGATACGCAGTATTTT.

This clone has just one count. The V gene is TRBV6-5, the J gene TRBJ1-1; 10 bases align to TRBD1. V lost 2 bases to trimming and J lost 11 bases; unmatched junction nucleotides: 8. Germline CDR1 reads MNHEY; CDR2 reads SVGAGI. The CDR3 loop spans 14 amino acids. The CDR3 sequence is CASSYGTGEVRAFF. Written as DNA, the CDR3 is TGTGCCAGCAGTTACGGGACAGGGGAGGTGCGGGCTTTCTTT.

The chain links TRBV5-6 to TRBJ1-6, with D possibly being TRBD1 (5 bases). The CDR3 spans 16 residues. Trimming shortened V by 6 bases and J by 5 bases, and 18 bases separated the two germline ends. Per germline, CDR1 SGHDT and CDR2 YYEEEE. The CDR3 sequence is CASTPLGGEDNSPLHF. Written as DNA, the CDR3 is TGTGCCAGCACCCCCTTGGGGGGAGAGGATAATTCACCCCTCCACTTT.

The rearrangement joins TRBV4-3 to TRBJ1-1; D is undetermined. The CDR3 has 14 amino acids. The germline V gene encodes CDR1 LGHNA and CDR2 YSLEER. V lost 0 bases and J lost 3, with 8 bases in between. In nucleotides, the CDR3 is TGCGCCAGCAGCCAAGATTACCGGGACACTGAAGCTTTCTTT. This translates into CASSQDYRDTEAFF.

V and J are TRBV5-1 and TRBJ1-1; D might be TRBD1 (5 bases). The CDR3 runs to 12 residues. V dropped 0 bases and J dropped 6 bases, with 6 bases sitting between them. Germline assignment: CDR1 SGHRS and CDR2 YFSETQ. CDR3 in DNA: TGCGCCAGCAGCTTGGCAGGGTCTGAAGCTTTCTTT. Amino acid sequence: CASSLAGSEAFF.

The CDR3 reads CASSEGQGGRMDTQYF. The CDR3 DNA follows: TGTGCCAGCAGTGAAGGACAGGGCGGTAGGATGGATACGCAGTATTTT. The chain is built from TRBV2 and TRBJ2-3; the match to TRBD1 covers 7 bases. The CDR3 spans 16 residues. CDR1 is SNHLY, CDR2 FYNNEI, per germline. Trimming cost V 1 base and J 6 bases; bases outside gene matches: 10. The whole variable domain, remainder taken from reference TRBV2 and TRBJ2-3, is EPEVTQTPSHQVTQMGQEVILRCVPISNHLYFYWYRQILGQKVEFLVSFYNNEISEKSEIFDDQFSVERPDGSNFTLKIRSTKLEDSAMYFCASSEGQGGRMDTQYFGPGTRLTVL.